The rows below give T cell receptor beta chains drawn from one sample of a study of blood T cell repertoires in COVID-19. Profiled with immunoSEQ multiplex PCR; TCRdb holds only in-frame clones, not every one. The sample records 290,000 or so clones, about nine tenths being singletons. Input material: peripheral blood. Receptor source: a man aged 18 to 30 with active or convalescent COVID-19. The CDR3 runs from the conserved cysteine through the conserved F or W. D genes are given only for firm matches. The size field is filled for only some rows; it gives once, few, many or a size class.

DNA: TGTGCCAGCAGCCAAGGGCTAGCGGACTCTACCGTCTCCTACGAGCAGTACTTC; CDR3: CASSQGLADSTVSYEQYF; D: TRBD2; V: TRBV4-2; size: .; J: TRBJ2-7
DNA: TGTGCCAGCACCCCTAGCGGACAAACCACTGAGCAGTTCTTC; CDR3: CASTPSGQTTEQFF; D: TRBD2; V: TRBV9; size: once; J: TRBJ2-1
DNA: TGCAGTGCCTCCGAGACAGGTACAGCTTTCTTT; CDR3: CSASETGTAFF; D: .; V: TRBV20-1; size: once; J: TRBJ1-1
DNA: TGCGCCAGCAATTATGGTAGCGGGAGTGATGAGCAGTACTTC; CDR3: CASNYGSGSDEQYF; D: TRBD2; V: TRBV5-1; size: once; J: TRBJ2-7
DNA: TGTGCCAGCTCACCACCGGGCAGAGATTCCTACAATGAGCAGTTCTTC; CDR3: CASSPPGRDSYNEQFF; D: .; V: TRBV18; size: .; J: TRBJ2-1
DNA: TGCAGCGTCCCCGGTTCAGGACAGTCTGGGGTCTCCGGGGAGCTGTTTTTT; CDR3: CSVPGSGQSGVSGELFF; D: .; V: TRBV29-1; size: .; J: TRBJ2-2
DNA: TGTGCCAGCAGCTTTGGTAACAGAGTAACCGCGGGTCAGCCCCAGCATTTT; CDR3: CASSFGNRVTAGQPQHF; D: .; V: TRBV5-8; size: .; J: TRBJ1-5
DNA: TGTGCCAGCAGATCGACTAGTTTCCACGAGCAGTACTTC; CDR3: CASRSTSFHEQYF; D: .; V: TRBV7-8; size: .; J: TRBJ2-7
DNA: TGTGCCAGCTCGTGGGACTGGAATGAGCAGTTCTTC; CDR3: CASSWDWNEQFF; D: .; V: TRBV6-5; size: once; J: TRBJ2-1
DNA: TGTGCCAGCAGCGTAGCAACAGCTCACAATGAGCAGTTCTTC; CDR3: CASSVATAHNEQFF; D: .; V: TRBV9; size: .; J: TRBJ2-1
DNA: TGTGCCAGCAGTGAAACGACAGGGTTTCCCGCCCAGCATTTT; CDR3: CASSETTGFPAQHF; D: TRBD1; V: TRBV2; size: .; J: TRBJ1-5
DNA: TGTGCCAGCAGTGACCTCCTACGACAGACAGATACGCAGTATTTT; CDR3: CASSDLLRQTDTQYF; D: .; V: TRBV25-1; size: .; J: TRBJ2-3
DNA: TGTGCCAGCAGTCGACAGGTCGACACTGAAGCTTTCTTT; CDR3: CASSRQVDTEAFF; D: .; V: TRBV6-5; size: .; J: TRBJ1-1
DNA: TGTGCCAGCAGCCAAGATCTGGGGGCGGTTCAGCCCCAGCATTTT; CDR3: CASSQDLGAVQPQHF; D: .; V: TRBV3-1/TRBV3-2; size: many; J: TRBJ1-5
DNA: TGTGCCAGCAGCCCCGGCGGTGTAGGTTCCTATGGCTACACCTTC; CDR3: CASSPGGVGSYGYTF; D: .; V: TRBV5-6; size: .; J: TRBJ1-2
DNA: TGTGCCAGCAGCCCACATCGGACAGGGGCAGAGACCCAGTACTTC; CDR3: CASSPHRTGAETQYF; D: TRBD1; V: TRBV28; size: .; J: TRBJ2-5
DNA: TGTGCCAGCAGATCCGGGACAGTCATGAACACTGAAGCTTTCTTT; CDR3: CASRSGTVMNTEAFF; D: TRBD1; V: TRBV6-5; size: few; J: TRBJ1-1
DNA: TGTGCCAGTAGTATCGCGGGGAGTCCGACTAACACTGAAGCTTTCTTT; CDR3: CASSIAGSPTNTEAFF; D: .; V: TRBV19; size: .; J: TRBJ1-1
DNA: TGTGCCAGCAGGGAAGGCCCCGGTAATGAAAAACTGTTTTTT; CDR3: CASREGPGNEKLFF; D: .; V: TRBV2; size: .; J: TRBJ1-4
DNA: TGTGCCAGCAGTTCATGGGGGGGACAGGGGGACTATGGCTACACCTTC; CDR3: CASSSWGGQGDYGYTF; D: TRBD1; V: TRBV6-5; size: .; J: TRBJ1-2
DNA: TGTGCCAGCAGCCCCCGGGGGGGGGTGGAGACCCAGTACTTC; CDR3: CASSPRGGVETQYF; D: TRBD2; V: TRBV6-6; size: .; J: TRBJ2-5
DNA: TGCGCCAGCAGCCCCAGCGGGGGGGCCGACGAGCAGTTCTTC; CDR3: CASSPSGGADEQFF; D: TRBD2; V: TRBV5-1; size: .; J: TRBJ2-1